The 30 T cell receptor beta chains presented below share a single source sample, sequenced in a study of cytomegalovirus exposure and HLA in healthy donors. PCR was performed using 60 Vbeta and 13 Jbeta primers. Sequenced by immunoSEQ multiplex PCR; TCRdb stores in-frame clones only, minus some. The sample has 100,000 to 150,000 clones, 80% seen once. Material for sequencing was PBMCs. All receptors come from a woman in her forties in good health and CMV-seronegative.

The chain uses TRBV4-1 and TRBJ2-5; TRBD2 aligns across 7 bases. The J call is doubtful: the DNA matches TRBJ2-7 better. The CDR3 sequence is 15 residues long. Germline-derived CDR1 and CDR2 are MGHRA and YSYEKL. This CDR3 is CASSTLFGGDYEQYF. The CDR3 nucleotides are TGCGCCAGCAGCACTCTATTTGGGGGGGACTACGAGCAGTACTTC.

This chain joins TRBV5-4 and TRBJ2-1, with 9 bases lining up with TRBD2. Trimming at V came to 9 bases and at J to 9 bases, leaving 13 bases not matched to a gene. The CDR3 is 14 amino acids. The germline gives CDR1 SGHNT, CDR2 YYREEE (reference sequence). The DNA of the CDR3 is TGTGCCACCACAGCGGGAGGACCGCCGGGTGAGCAGTTCTTC. This encodes CATTAGGPPGEQFF.

The rearrangement joins TRBV19 to TRBJ2-3; the D is unclear. V dropped 5 bases and J dropped 5 bases, with 8 bases sitting between them. CDR3 length: 12 amino acids. The germline gives CDR1 LNHDA, CDR2 SQIVND (reference sequence). The chain's CDR3 is CASSSFRDTQYF. The CDR3 region has the DNA TGTGCCAGTAGTTCATTTAGAGATACGCAGTATTTT.

The chain is built from TRBV9 and TRBJ2-1; TRBD2 aligns across 8 bases. The CDR3 is 15 amino acids. The germline CDR1 and CDR2 sequences are SGDLS and YYNGEE. The J segment lost 8 bases and the V segment lost 0 bases, leaving 7 bases of the junction unmatched. The CDR3 DNA sequence: TGTGCCAGCAGCGTAGACGGGGGGGCCGGGTATGAGCAGTTCTTC. Translating gives CASSVDGGAGYEQFF.

The chain joins TRBV7-9 to TRBJ1-5, with 7 bases that match TRBD1. Germline loops: CDR1 SEHNR, CDR2 FQNEAQ (reference sequence). The CDR3 consists of 14 residues. V lost 5 bases to trimming and J lost 7 bases; unmatched junction nucleotides: 8. CDR3 nucleotides: TGTGCCAGCAGCATGGGACAGAGGGAGCAGCCCCAGCATTTT. Residues: CASSMGQREQPQHF.

In its sample, this clone was seen a few times. The V and J genes are TRBV27 and TRBJ2-3, with TRBD2 matching over 7 bases. CDR1 is MNHEY and CDR2 is SMNVEV in the germline V gene (reference sequence). CDR3 size: 14 residues. The junction had 8 bases not matched to a gene; V was cut back by 7 bases and J by 4 bases. CDR3 sequence (DNA): TGTGCCAGCACCCCGGCGGGAGTGGCAGATACGCAGTATTTT. Translation gives CASTPAGVADTQYF.

J is TRBJ2-7 and V is TRBV5-4; tentatively, D is TRBD2 (5 bases). The CDR3 spans 14 residues. V was shortened by 3 bases and J by 6 bases, with 16 bases between the two germline ends. CDR1 and CDR2 from the germline V gene are SGHNT and YYREEE (reference sequence). The CDR3 region is CASSWSGNPGEQYF. CDR3 bases: TGTGCCAGCAGCTGGTCGGGAAATCCGGGCGAGCAGTACTTC.

In regard to this clone: A read error may produce the germline difference seen at one junction end. The rearrangement links TRBV7-9 to TRBJ2-7; 7 bases line up with TRBD1. CDR3 size: 12 residues. CDR1 and CDR2 from the germline V gene are SEHNR and FQNEAQ (reference sequence). DNA for the CDR3: TGTTCCAGCAGCTGGACAGGCTACGAGCAGTACTTC. Its translation: CSSSWTGYEQYF.

The chain combines TRBV4-1 with TRBJ1-1, with TRBD1 as a possible D gene (5 bases). Germline V gene data show CDR1 as MGHRA and CDR2 as YSYEKL. V was trimmed by 7 bases and J by 5 bases, leaving 17 bases between them. The CDR3 has 14 amino acids. The CDR3 coding sequence is TGCGCCAGCATCTCTCCTCAGGGAGGTACTGAAGCTTTCTTT. Its translation is CASISPQGGTEAFF.

The chain is built from TRBV28 and TRBJ1-6; D is ambiguous. Germline CDR1 is MDHEN and CDR2 is SYDVKM. Trimming shortened V by 7 bases and J by 2 bases, and 9 bases separated the two germline ends. The CDR3 sequence is 14 residues long. The CDR3 here is CASNGRAYNSPLHF. In nucleotides, the CDR3 is TGTGCCAGCAACGGCCGGGCCTATAATTCACCCCTCCACTTT. Filled out from reference TRBV28 and TRBJ1-6, the complete variable domain reads DVKVTQSSRYLVKRTGEKVFLECVQDMDHENMFWYRQDPGLGLRLIYFSYDVKMKEKGDIPEGYSVSREKKERFSLILESASTNQTSMYLCASNGRAYNSPLHFGNGTRLTVT.

This chain uses TRBV5-1 with TRBJ2-6; the D is unclear. From germline, CDR1 is SGHRS and CDR2 YFSETQ. Deletions cut 4 bases from V and 3 bases from J, with 14 bases between. The CDR3 has 16 amino acids. The CDR3 spells CASSHGQALGANVLTF. In DNA form, the CDR3 reads TGCGCCAGCAGCCATGGGCAGGCGCTTGGGGCCAACGTCCTGACTTTC.

V and J are TRBV30 and TRBJ2-1; 7 bases map to TRBD2. Per the germline V gene, CDR1 is GTSNPN and CDR2 is SVGIG (reference sequence). The CDR3 sequence is 12 residues long. V dropped 3 bases and J dropped 5; count of bases not matched to a gene: 1. CDR3 in DNA: TGTGCCTGGAGAACTAGCGACAATGAGCAGTTCTTC. Its protein is CAWRTSDNEQFF.

The rearrangement links TRBV5-1 to TRBJ2-1; TRBD2 aligns across 9 bases. Trimming removed 2 bases from V and 2 bases from J; junction bases left unmatched: 2. The CDR3 loop spans 15 amino acids. Germline loops: CDR1 SGHRS, CDR2 YFSETQ. CDR3 sequence: CASSFSSGTYNEQFF. In DNA form, the CDR3 reads TGCGCCAGCAGCTTTTCTAGCGGGACCTACAATGAGCAGTTCTTC. The entire variable domain, with the rest obtained from reference TRBV5-1 and TRBJ2-1, is as follows: KAGVTQTPRYLIKTRGQQVTLSCSPISGHRSVSWYQQTPGQGLQFLFEYFSETQRNKGNFPGRFSGRQFSNSRSEMNVSTLELGDSALYLCASSFSSGTYNEQFFGPGTRLTVL.

The gene calls are TRBV29-1 and TRBJ1-1; D gene ambiguous. Trimming removed 0 bases at V and 7 bases at J, with 6 bases between. The CDR3 sequence is 11 residues long. Germline V lookup: CDR1 SQVTM, CDR2 ANQGSEA. In nucleotides, the CDR3 is TGCAGCGTTGAAGAACTCATTGAAGCTTTCTTT. Residues: CSVEELIEAFF.

This clone was recorded only once. It is unclear where the CDR3 begins or ends on the DNA, so no DNA is shown, and the CDR3 is as TCRdb lists it. The rearrangement links TRBV5-1 to TRBJ2-1; TRBD2 reflects the table's D call only, with no check against the DNA. Germline V gene sequence: CDR1 SGHRS, CDR2 YFSETQ. The CDR3 sequence runs 16 residues, both termini included. Here the CDR3 reads CASSFGSGGGPNEQFF.

V gene TRBV7-2 combines with J gene TRBJ1-4, with D unclear. The length of the CDR3 is 12 residues. Per the germline V gene, CDR1 is SGHTA and CDR2 is FQGNSA. V lost 5 bases to trimming and J lost 12 bases, with 13 bases between them. CDR3 nucleotide sequence: TGTGCCAGCAGCCGGAGGGCTGGGGAACTGTTTTTT. It yields the protein CASSRRAGELFF.

This chain joins TRBV6-4 and TRBJ1-6, with unresolved D. The length of the CDR3 is 15 residues. Trimming took 8 bases from V and 8 from J, leaving 19 bases between them. CDR1 is MRHNA and CDR2 is SNTAGT in the germline V gene. The CDR3 coding sequence is TGTGCCAGCGCCCCCGACGGCGCGGGGTATTCACCCCTCCACTTT. This codes for CASAPDGAGYSPLHF.

The chain employs TRBV5-4 and TRBJ2-7, with D tentatively TRBD2 (5 bases). In germline, CDR1 is SGHNT, CDR2 YYREEE (reference sequence). The germline V and J ends were trimmed by 0 bases and 10 bases, with 14 bases remaining between them. CDR3 size: 13 residues. For the CDR3, the DNA is TGTGCCAGCAGCTTGGAGCCTACTCGGGATCAGTACTTC. Translation: CASSLEPTRDQYF.

The J gene is TRBJ2-1, the V gene TRBV6-5; 7 nucleotides agree with TRBD2. Germline CDR1 is MNHEY and CDR2 is SVGAGI. The CDR3 spans 15 residues. V shed 7 bases and J 9 bases; nucleotides not matched to a gene: 15. The CDR3, as DNA: TGTGCCAGCACCCCGCGTCTAGCGGCTGGAGGTGAGCAGTTCTTC. It is translated as CASTPRLAAGGEQFF.

This chain links TRBV27 with TRBJ2-7; D is unclear. Trimming took off 4 bases at V and 0 bases at J, with 7 bases between the two ends. Germline-derived CDR1 and CDR2 are MNHEY and SMNVEV (reference sequence). This CDR3 comprises 13 residues. CDR3 sequence (DNA): TGTGCCAGCAGTTCCCTTAACTCCTACGAGCAGTACTTC. This translates into CASSSLNSYEQYF.

The rearrangement links TRBV6-6 to TRBJ2-2, with D maybe TRBD2 (6 bases). The V gene lost 6 bases and the J gene lost 7 bases, with 6 bases spanning the gap. The CDR3 consists of 11 residues. Germline V lookup: CDR1 MNHNY, CDR2 SVGAGI (reference sequence). The CDR3 loop reads CASREGGELFF. For the CDR3, the DNA is TGTGCCAGCAGGGAGGGCGGGGAGCTGTTTTTT.

The chain joins TRBV11-2 to TRBJ2-5, with D possibly TRBD2 on 5 matching bases. The germline CDR1 and CDR2 sequences are SGHAT and FQNNGV. The CDR3 loop spans 13 amino acids. The ends were cut back, 5 bases at V and 4 bases at J, with 11 bases in the middle. In DNA, the CDR3 is TGTGCCAGCAGCAAGGGTACTAGAGAGACCCAGTACTTC. It is translated as CASSKGTRETQYF.

The chain links TRBV4-2 to TRBJ2-2; maybe TRBD2 (6 bases). The CDR3 sequence is 14 residues long. CDR1 and CDR2 (germline): LGHNA, YNFKEQ. The V and J ends lost 2 bases and 7 bases respectively, with 11 bases between them. This chain's CDR3 is CASSQLSGVGELFF. CDR3 bases: TGTGCCAGCAGCCAACTTTCGGGAGTCGGGGAGCTGTTTTTT.

This chain links TRBV27 with TRBJ1-5, with D unresolved. The germline CDR1 and CDR2 sequences are MNHEY and SMNVEV (reference sequence). The V end was cut by 4 bases, the J end by 4 bases, with 5 bases between. This CDR3 region has 12 residues. CDR3: CASSSRNQPQHF. For the CDR3, the DNA is TGTGCCAGCAGTTCGAGGAATCAGCCCCAGCATTTT.

Here the CDR3 reads CASSLEAGGDEQYF. CDR3 sequence (DNA): TGTGCCAGCAGCTTGGAAGCGGGAGGGGACGAGCAGTACTTC. The chain employs TRBV7-9 and TRBJ2-7; 10 bases line up with TRBD2. Germline values: CDR1 SEHNR, CDR2 FQNEAQ (reference sequence). CDR3 length: 14 amino acids. J lost 5 bases, V lost 3 bases, and 4 bases had no gene match. The whole variable domain, filled in from reference TRBV7-9 and TRBJ2-7, reads DTGVSQNPRHKITKRGQNVTFRCDPISEHNRLYWYRQTLGQGPEFLTYFQNEAQLEKSRLLSDRFSAERPKGSFSTLEIQRTEQGDSAMYLCASSLEAGGDEQYFGPGTRLTVT.

V and J are TRBV6-5 and TRBJ2-7; D might be TRBD2 (5 bases). The CDR3 contains 15 residues. CDR1 MNHEY and CDR2 SVGAGI come from the germline V gene. Deletions cut 2 bases from V and 3 bases from J, with 14 bases between. The CDR3 protein is CASSYDGGRLYEQYF. CDR3 DNA: TGTGCCAGCAGTTACGATGGCGGGCGACTCTACGAGCAGTACTTC.

V and J are TRBV5-1 and TRBJ1-4; TRBD1 matches 9 bases. Looked up from germline, CDR1 is SGHRS and CDR2 is YFSETQ. This CDR3 is 16 amino acids long. With 3 bases clipped from V and 6 bases from J, the junction kept 9 bases outside the gene matches. The CDR3 bases are TGCGCCAGCAGCTGGGTACCGGGACAGGGCTATGAAAAACTGTTTTTT. Translating it yields CASSWVPGQGYEKLFF.

Of note for this clone: The same CDR3 is also encoded by other DNA sequences in this sample. This chain uses TRBV7-9 with TRBJ2-1; D remains ambiguous. The V gene lost 1 base and the J gene lost 3 bases, with 7 bases spanning the gap. The CDR3 loop spans 14 amino acids. CDR1 SEHNR and CDR2 FQNEAQ come from the germline V gene (reference sequence). As DNA, the CDR3 is TGTGCCAGCAGCTTAGGAGGTGGCTACAATGAGCAGTTCTTC. Protein product: CASSLGGGYNEQFF.

This clone was detected once. V is TRBV6-6 and J is TRBJ2-2; no clear D gene. This CDR3 spans 14 amino acids. Germline loops: CDR1 MNHNY, CDR2 SVGAGI (reference sequence). Trimming stripped 3 bases from V and 3 bases from J, with 8 bases between. The CDR3 nucleotides read TGTGCCAGCAGTTATAAACGGGACACCGGGGAGCTGTTTTTT. This sequence encodes CASSYKRDTGELFF.

This chain joins TRBV4-2 and TRBJ1-6, with 8 bases that match TRBD1. The CDR3 is 15 amino acids. The trim removed 4 bases at V and 14 bases at J, leaving 13 bases unmatched. Germline assignment: CDR1 LGHNA and CDR2 YNFKEQ. CDR3 nucleotide sequence: TGTGCCAGCAGCCCCCCGGGACAGGAGATTTGGGCCCTCCACTTT. Translated: CASSPPGQEIWALHF.